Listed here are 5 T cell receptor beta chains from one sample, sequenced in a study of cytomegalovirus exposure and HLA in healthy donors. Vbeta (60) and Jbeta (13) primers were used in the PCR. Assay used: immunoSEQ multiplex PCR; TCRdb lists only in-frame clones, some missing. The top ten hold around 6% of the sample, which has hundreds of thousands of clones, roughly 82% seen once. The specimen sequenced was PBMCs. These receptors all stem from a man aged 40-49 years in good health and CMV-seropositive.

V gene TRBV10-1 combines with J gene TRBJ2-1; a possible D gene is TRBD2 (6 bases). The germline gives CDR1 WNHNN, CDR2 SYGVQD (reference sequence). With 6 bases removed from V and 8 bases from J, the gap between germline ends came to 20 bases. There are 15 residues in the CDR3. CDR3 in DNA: TGCGCCAGCAGCAGCTCGGCTAGCGTGGGAGATGAGCAGTTCTTC. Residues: CASSSSASVGDEQFF.

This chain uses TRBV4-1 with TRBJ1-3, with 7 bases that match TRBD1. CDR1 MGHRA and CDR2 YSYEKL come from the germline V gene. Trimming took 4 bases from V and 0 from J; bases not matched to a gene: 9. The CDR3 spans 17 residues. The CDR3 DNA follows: TGCGCCAGCAGCCCACAAGGGACAGCGAGCTCTGGAAACACCATATATTTT. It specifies CASSPQGTASSGNTIYF.

CDR3 sequence reads: CASRNKDRGNTEAFF. The DNA for the CDR3 is TGCGCCAGCAGGAATAAAGACAGGGGAAATACTGAAGCTTTCTTT. This chain uses TRBV5-1 with TRBJ1-1, with TRBD1 identical over 8 bases. With 5 bases clipped from V and 5 bases from J, the junction kept 11 bases outside the gene matches. Germline CDR1 and CDR2: SGHRS and YFSETQ. The CDR3 contains 15 residues.

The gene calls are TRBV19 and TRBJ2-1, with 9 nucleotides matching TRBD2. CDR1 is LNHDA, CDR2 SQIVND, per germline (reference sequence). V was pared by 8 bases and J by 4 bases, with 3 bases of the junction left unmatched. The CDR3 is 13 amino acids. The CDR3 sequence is CASSSGTYNEQFF. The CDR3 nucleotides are TGTGCCAGTTCTAGCGGGACTTACAATGAGCAGTTCTTC.

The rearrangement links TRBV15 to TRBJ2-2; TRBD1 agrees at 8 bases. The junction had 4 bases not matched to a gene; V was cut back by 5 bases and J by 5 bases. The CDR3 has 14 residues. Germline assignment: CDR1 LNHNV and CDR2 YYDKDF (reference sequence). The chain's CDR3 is CATSGHRGTGELFF. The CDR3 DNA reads TGTGCCACCAGCGGGCACAGGGGGACCGGGGAGCTGTTTTTT.